This TCR beta chain emerged from a study of Ad26.COV2.S vaccination and SARS-CoV-2 variants. Treatment of the sample: 19 received Ad26.COV2.S at low or high dose, single or two shots; five or six received placebo; per-sample allocation not given. Samples were taken on day 63 after the first vaccine or placebo injection. The protocol was immunoSEQ multiplex PCR, while the TCRdb copy is restricted to in-frame clones and leaves out a portion. The data show 350,000 to 600,000 clones, about 88% seen once. The V gene's germline CDR1 is MDHEN and CDR2 SYDVKM. Trimming removed 8 bases from V and 0 bases from J, with 22 bases in between. This CDR3 spans 18 amino acids.

The J gene is TRBJ1-4, the V gene TRBV28, with D possibly being TRBD1 (5 bases). The source is a person aged 18 to 65 who received the Ad26.COV2.S COVID-19 vaccine or a placebo. The material was peripheral blood, obtained in a trial of Ad26.COV2.S vaccine versus placebo. CDR3 coding DNA: TGTGCCAGCCTTCCCCGGCAGGGATTAATGGCAACTAATGAAAAACTGTTTTTT. Amino acid sequence: CASLPRQGLMATNEKLFF. Together with reference TRBV28 and TRBJ1-4, the CDR3 gives the full variable domain: DVKVTQSSRYLVKRTGEKVFLECVQDMDHENMFWYRQDPGLGLRLIYFSYDVKMKEKGDIPEGYSVSREKKERFSLILESASTNQTSMYLCASLPRQGLMATNEKLFFGSGTQLSVL.